What follows are 21 T cell receptor beta chains derived from one specimen sequenced in a study of blood T cell repertoires in COVID-19. The table came from immunoSEQ multiplex PCR; TCRdb's copy has only in-frame clones and leaves some out. The sample yields about 160,000 clones, roughly 82% seen once. The sample taken for sequencing was peripheral blood. These receptors all come from a woman aged 40-49 years with COVID-19, enrolled during active disease.

This clone was detected a few times. The rearrangement uses TRBV5-1 and TRBJ2-5; tentatively, D is TRBD1 (6 bases). Trimming took off 0 bases at V and 9 bases at J, with 18 bases between the two ends. CDR1 and CDR2 from the germline V gene are SGHRS and YFSETQ. CDR3 size: 15 residues. This chain's CDR3 is CASSLAMASGAAQYF. The CDR3 bases are TGCGCCAGCAGCTTGGCTATGGCATCAGGGGCGGCCCAGTACTTC.

The J gene is TRBJ2-1, the V gene TRBV28, with a possible D match to TRBD2 (6 bases). Trimming removed 6 bases from V and 10 bases from J, with 13 bases in between. The CDR3 extends over 12 amino acids. In germline, CDR1 is MDHEN, CDR2 SYDVKM. The CDR3 reads CASSRGTWEQFF. In nucleotides, the CDR3 is TGTGCCAGCAGCCGCGGGACTTGGGAGCAGTTCTTC.

The chain is built from TRBV2 and TRBJ2-1, with 8 bases that match TRBD2. There are 15 residues in the CDR3. V lost 1 base, J lost 7 bases, and 6 bases stayed unmatched. Germline V CDR1 and CDR2: SNHLY, FYNNEI. As DNA, the CDR3 is TGTGCCAGCAGTGAAGTACGGGAGGGCCGGAATGAGCAGTTCTTC. Protein sequence: CASSEVREGRNEQFF.

The chain joins TRBV28 to TRBJ1-1; D is ambiguous. CDR3 length: 14 residues. Germline V lookup: CDR1 MDHEN, CDR2 SYDVKM. V was clipped by 3 bases and J by 0 bases, with 8 bases between them. The CDR3 spells CASSFGRMNTEAFF. The CDR3 region has the DNA TGTGCCAGCAGTTTTGGCAGAATGAACACTGAAGCTTTCTTT.

The table lists this clone with a few counts. The gene calls are TRBV28 and TRBJ1-5; 8 nucleotides line up with TRBD1. The CDR3 has 14 amino acids. In germline, CDR1 is MDHEN, CDR2 SYDVKM. The V and J ends lost 2 bases and 6 bases, in that order; junction bases with no gene match: 3. The CDR3 is CASSLQGASQPQHF. The CDR3 DNA sequence: TGTGCCAGCAGTTTACAGGGGGCGAGTCAGCCCCAGCATTTT.

The chain uses TRBV5-4 and TRBJ1-2; tentatively, D is TRBD1 (6 bases). Per germline, CDR1 SGHNT and CDR2 YYREEE (reference sequence). V was pared by 2 bases and J by 0 bases, with 14 bases between. There are 16 residues in the CDR3. The CDR3 coding sequence is TGTGCCAGCAGCTTAGTTGGACGGACAGCTAACTATGGCTACACCTTC. Its protein is CASSLVGRTANYGYTF.

The sample holds a few counts of this clone. For the CDR3, the DNA is TGTGCCAGCAGTGAAGCGCATCAGGGTGTAGGGGCTTTCTTT. Translated: CASSEAHQGVGAFF. The rearrangement links TRBV2 to TRBJ1-1, with D perhaps TRBD1 (5 bases). The V gene's germline CDR1 is SNHLY and CDR2 FYNNEI. V was clipped by 0 bases and J by 11 bases, with 16 bases between them. The length of the CDR3 is 14 residues.

The chain carries TRBV7-9 and TRBJ2-3; D is ambiguous. The germline V gene has CDR1 SEHNR and CDR2 FQNEAQ (reference sequence). This CDR3 has 15 residues. The V end lost 2 bases, the J end lost 3 bases, and 12 bases lay between the germline ends. The chain's CDR3 is CASSLKQRTTDTQYF. The CDR3 bases are TGTGCCAGCAGCTTAAAGCAGCGTACGACAGATACGCAGTATTTT.

The chain combines TRBV27 with TRBJ1-6; no clear D. Germline V gene data show CDR1 as MNHEY and CDR2 as SMNVEV (reference sequence). V gave up 1 base and J gave up 7 bases, with 14 bases separating them. The CDR3 contains 16 residues. CDR3 sequence (DNA): TGTGCCAGCAGTTTATGGGCCTCGGTGAAGAATTCACCCCTCCACTTT. It codes for CASSLWASVKNSPLHF.

The chain couples TRBV19 to TRBJ1-2; TRBD1 matches at 9 bases. Trimming took 5 bases from V and 5 from J; bases not matched to a gene: 9. The germline gives CDR1 LNHDA, CDR2 SQIVND (reference sequence). The CDR3 length is 15 residues. The CDR3 reads CASSEPGQGLYGYTF. The CDR3 nucleotides read TGTGCCAGTAGTGAACCGGGACAGGGTTTGTATGGCTACACCTTC.

The chain recombines TRBV6-1 with TRBJ2-1, with 7 bases fitting TRBD2. Trimming took 1 base from V and 9 from J; bases not matched to a gene: 6. The CDR3 is made up of 14 amino acids. Germline V gene sequence: CDR1 MNHNS, CDR2 SASEGT. As DNA, the CDR3 is TGTGCCAGCAGTGAAGGGGGGGGAGGGAGTGAGCAGTTCTTC. It translates to CASSEGGGGSEQFF.

The chain couples TRBV27 to TRBJ1-1; D may be TRBD1 (6 bases). Trimming removed 7 bases from V and 4 bases from J, with 16 bases in between. Looked up from germline, CDR1 is MNHEY and CDR2 is SMNVEV (reference sequence). This CDR3 contains 14 residues. The CDR3 reads CASTMGGPGTEAFF. The CDR3 nucleotides are TGTGCCAGCACCATGGGGGGGCCTGGCACTGAAGCTTTCTTT.

The chain employs TRBV10-2 and TRBJ2-7, with 8 bases lining up with TRBD2. With V trimmed by 3 bases and J by 2 bases, 6 bases remained unmatched. Germline V gene data show CDR1 as WSHSY and CDR2 as SAAADI. The CDR3 consists of 15 residues. CDR3 nucleotides: TGCGCCAGCAGTGACGGGCCGGGAGGGACCTACGAGCAGTACTTC. Protein: CASSDGPGGTYEQYF.

The chain carries TRBV2 and TRBJ2-1; 7 positions match TRBD1. V shed 4 bases and J 7 bases; nucleotides not matched to a gene: 7. This CDR3 spans 14 amino acids. Germline assignment: CDR1 SNHLY and CDR2 FYNNEI. The CDR3 coding sequence is TGTGCCAGCAGTGTGGCAGGGGGTGTGAATGAGCAGTTCTTC. Its translation is CASSVAGGVNEQFF.

The chain has TRBV11-2 and TRBJ2-1; possible D gene TRBD2, 5 bases. The CDR3 totals 14 residues. Germline V gene data show CDR1 as SGHAT and CDR2 as FQNNGV. V lost 3 bases and J 2 bases, leaving 8 bases between the germline ends. The CDR3 sequence: CASSLSGTYNEQFF. The CDR3 nucleotides read TGTGCCAGCAGCTTGAGCGGCACCTACAATGAGCAGTTCTTC. The entire variable domain, with the rest obtained from reference TRBV11-2 and TRBJ2-1, is as follows: EAGVAQSPRYKIIEKRQSVAFWCNPISGHATLYWYQQILGQGPKLLIQFQNNGVVDDSQLPKDRFSAERLKGVDSTLKIQPAKLEDSAVYLCASSLSGTYNEQFFGPGTRLTVL.

The chain combines TRBV2 with TRBJ2-2; 9 bases match TRBD1. CDR3 length equals 17 residues. Germline CDR1 and CDR2: SNHLY and FYNNEI. Trimming removed 6 bases from V and 3 bases from J; junction bases left unmatched: 11. The CDR3 DNA is TGTGCCAGCAGAGGGGGACAGGGCCCCGCGGACACCGGGGAGCTGTTTTTT. This translates into CASRGGQGPADTGELFF.

V is TRBV5-1 and J is TRBJ2-3, with a possible D match to TRBD1 (6 bases). V was pared by 4 bases and J by 10 bases, with 10 bases between. The V gene's germline CDR1 is SGHRS and CDR2 YFSETQ. The CDR3 length is 11 residues. CDR3 amino acids: CASSLGGAQYF. In nucleotides, the CDR3 is TGCGCCAGCAGCCTAGGGGGAGCGCAGTATTTT.

This chain links TRBV5-8 with TRBJ2-5, with D possibly TRBD1 on 6 matching bases. Per the germline V gene, CDR1 is SGHTS and CDR2 is YDEGEE. V was shortened by 0 bases and J by 2 bases, with 8 bases between the two germline ends. The CDR3 totals 14 residues. CDR3 region: CASSLVDRQETQYF. CDR3 sequence (DNA): TGTGCCAGCAGCTTGGTGGACAGACAAGAGACCCAGTACTTC.

This clone occurred a few times. This sequence joins TRBV18 and TRBJ2-1; TRBD1 agrees at 9 bases. CDR1 KGHSH and CDR2 LQKENI come from the germline V gene. Losses at the gene ends were 4 bases for V and 8 bases for J; bases not matched to a gene: 3. The CDR3 runs to 13 residues. CDR3 sequence: CASSLTGGDEQFF. The CDR3 region has the DNA TGTGCCAGCTCACTGACAGGGGGGGATGAGCAGTTCTTC.

This clone has a handful of counts. The chain joins TRBV5-4 to TRBJ1-1; D unclear. CDR3 length equals 15 residues. Trimming took off 2 bases at V and 8 bases at J, with 19 bases between the two ends. Germline values: CDR1 SGHNT, CDR2 YYREEE (reference sequence). DNA for the CDR3: TGTGCCAGCAGCTTCCGGAGGGATCCGGGCTCGGAAGCTTTCTTT. Protein sequence: CASSFRRDPGSEAFF.

The J gene is TRBJ2-3, the V gene TRBV24-1; D gene unclear. The CDR3 totals 13 residues. Germline assignment: CDR1 KGHDR and CDR2 SFDVKD. The germline V and J ends were trimmed by 9 bases and 4 bases, with 13 bases remaining between them. The CDR3: CATDSKDSDTQYF. The CDR3 region has the DNA TGTGCCACCGACTCAAAAGACTCAGATACGCAGTATTTT.